This TCR beta chain was captured by sequencing in a study of T cells in localized non-small cell lung cancer. Study-wide points: Elevated blood T cell density was associated with longer overall survival. Researchers found a median approximately 55 of the top 100 tumor clones in adjacent lung. Highest T cell clonality was seen in uninvolved adjacent lung, surpassing that measured in tumor. Sequencing, confined to only one tumor region, leaves heterogeneity possible.

CDR1 and CDR2 (germline): SGHTA, FQGNSA. V dropped 2 bases and J dropped 7 bases, with 15 bases sitting between them. The CDR3 runs 14 residues. About this clone itself: The antigen is unknown.

Produced via immunoSEQ multiplex PCR; TCRdb's table is partial and in-frame only. The profile shows tens of thousands of clones, roughly nine tenths of them singletons. The source is a woman aged 35 to 69 with stage I lung adenocarcinoma. Source: peripheral blood, taken before any cancer treatment. The rearrangement uses TRBV7-2 and TRBJ2-7; possible D gene TRBD1, 5 bases. The CDR3 nucleotides are TGTGCCAGCAGCTTATCTAGGCCGGCAGGGGAGCAGTACTTC. Translated: CASSLSRPAGEQYF.